These 27 T cell receptor beta chains originate from one sample sequenced in a study of T-cell reconstitution after alpha-beta-depleted transplantation in children. Unique molecular identifiers were incorporated when the TCRbeta library was constructed. Each CDR3 protein gets one entry after TCRdb re-called the PCR reads with MiXCR. The sample lists about 200,000 distinct CDR3 sequences; 13% to 15% were seen once. The sequencing used PBMCs from the stem cell graft donor, collected from the stem cell graft. All receptors come from a human donor who donated a stem cell graft to a child with acute lymphoblastic leukemia.

This clonotype was seen ten or more times. V usage is TRBV12-3 or TRBV12-4 and J usage is TRBJ1-5; the D gene is possibly TRBD1 (5 bases). V was clipped by 7 bases and J by 3 bases, with 19 bases between them. The CDR3 sequence is 16 residues long. CDR3 loop: CASNPGVLGVNQPQHF. DNA of the CDR3: TGTGCCAGCAACCCGGGGGTGTTGGGGGTCAATCAGCCCCAGCATTTT.

V gene TRBV5-1 combines with J gene TRBJ2-1, with a possible D match to TRBD1 (6 bases). CDR1 and CDR2 (germline): SGHRS, YFSETQ. The CDR3 extends over 15 amino acids. V was clipped by 0 bases and J by 7 bases, with 14 bases between them. The CDR3 sequence is CASSLDGQLRNEQFF. CDR3 DNA sequence: TGCGCCAGCAGCTTGGATGGACAGTTAAGGAATGAGCAGTTCTTC. The variable domain in full, with the rest retrieved from reference TRBV5-1 and TRBJ2-1, is KAGVTQTPRYLIKTRGQQVTLSCSPISGHRSVSWYQQTPGQGLQFLFEYFSETQRNKGNFPGRFSGRQFSNSRSEMNVSTLELGDSALYLCASSLDGQLRNEQFFGPGTRLTVL.

This clonotype was detected ten times or more. The DNA of the CDR3 is TGCGCCAGCAGCCACCTAGCGATTTACAATGAGCAGTTCTTC. It codes for CASSHLAIYNEQFF. V usage is TRBV4-1 and J usage is TRBJ2-1; D is perhaps TRBD2 (6 bases). Germline loops: CDR1 MGHRA, CDR2 YSYEKL. The CDR3 length is 14 residues. V dropped 3 bases and J dropped 4 bases, with 10 bases sitting between them.

This clonotype was detected ten times or more. The chain has TRBV3-1 and TRBJ2-7; D gene uncertain. Per the germline V gene, CDR1 is LGHDT and CDR2 is YNNKEL (reference sequence). V lost 8 bases, J lost 6 bases, and 14 bases lay in between. The CDR3 runs 12 residues. In nucleotides, the CDR3 is TGTGCCAGCCAATGGGGTCCCGGCGAGCAGTACTTC. Amino acids: CASQWGPGEQYF.

This clonotype has ten or more counts. This chain connects TRBV29-1 to TRBJ2-5; 9 bases align to TRBD1. Germline V gives CDR1 SQVTM, CDR2 ANQGSEA. The V segment lost 5 bases and the J segment 5 bases; nucleotides outside the gene matches: 3. This CDR3 comprises 12 residues. The CDR3 loop is CSVYRGLETQYF. The CDR3 nucleotides are TGCAGCGTTTACAGGGGGCTGGAGACCCAGTACTTC.

With respect to this clonotype: One base away lies a much larger clone, so this may be a sequencing read error. The chain links TRBV5-1 to TRBJ1-4; D call uncertain. Per the germline V gene, CDR1 is SGHRS and CDR2 is YFSETQ. This CDR3 contains 16 residues. V shed 2 bases and J shed 5 bases, with 16 bases lying between them. The CDR3: CASSLYQAGGNEKLFF. The CDR3 nucleotides are TGCGCCAGCAGCTTATACCAGGCTGGAGGGAATGAAAAACTGTTTTTT. The full variable domain, in which reference TRBV5-1 and TRBJ1-4 provide the parts outside the CDR3, is KAGVTQTPRYLIKTRGQQVTLSCSPISGHRSVSWYQQTPGQGLQFLFEYFSETQRNKGNFPGRFSGRQFSNSRSEMNVSTLELGDSALYLCASSLYQAGGNEKLFFGSGTQLSVL.

This clonotype was found many times. The chain recombines TRBV5-1 with TRBJ2-7; 7 bases are shared with TRBD2. The ends lost 6 bases at V and 2 bases at J; junction bases unmatched: 11. This CDR3 is built from 15 residues. Germline CDR1 is SGHRS and CDR2 is YFSETQ. The CDR3 region is CASTPRLAETYEQYF. The CDR3 DNA sequence: TGCGCCAGCACCCCCCGACTAGCAGAAACCTACGAGCAGTACTTC.

To note about this clonotype: This may come from a read error, since a much larger clone is one base off. The chain couples TRBV13 to TRBJ2-5; the D is unclear. CDR3 length: 14 residues. CDR1 and CDR2 (germline): PRHDT, FYEKMQ (reference sequence). The CDR3, as DNA: TGTTCCAGCAGCCAACAACAGATTCAAGAGACCCAGTACTTC. Its protein product is CSSSQQQIQETQYF.

This clonotype occurred a few times. The chain combines TRBV5-1 with TRBJ2-7; TRBD1 matches 7 bases. Germline CDR1 reads SGHRS; CDR2 reads YFSETQ. The J segment lost 7 bases and the V segment lost 4 bases, leaving 8 bases of the junction unmatched. This CDR3 is built from 13 residues. The CDR3 reads CASSLGQAGEQYF. The CDR3 region has the DNA TGCGCCAGCAGCCTCGGACAGGCTGGGGAGCAGTACTTC.

This clonotype was recorded many times. V is TRBV6-5 and J is TRBJ1-1; no firm D call. V lost 2 bases and J lost 1, with 11 bases in between. The CDR3 sequence is 15 residues long. The germline CDR1 and CDR2 sequences are MNHEY and SVGAGI. The chain's CDR3 is CASSYTREANTEAFF. The CDR3 DNA reads as TGTGCCAGCAGTTACACGAGGGAGGCGAACACTGAAGCTTTCTTT.

A few counts support this clonotype. The chain has TRBV5-4 and TRBJ2-7; 9 bases are a match to TRBD2. Germline V lookup: CDR1 SGHNT, CDR2 YYREEE (reference sequence). After removal of 4 bases from V and 6 bases from J, the junction contained 17 bases not matched to a gene. The CDR3 extends over 17 amino acids. The CDR3 protein is CASSIQGIGLASAEQYF. The CDR3 DNA reads TGTGCCAGCAGCATTCAGGGAATTGGACTAGCGTCTGCCGAGCAGTACTTC.

This clonotype was found many times. V and J are TRBV5-1 and TRBJ2-7, with D possibly TRBD1 on 6 matching bases. The CDR3 runs 13 residues. The ends were cut back, 5 bases at V and 3 bases at J, with 12 bases in the middle. Looked up from germline, CDR1 is SGHRS and CDR2 is YFSETQ. CDR3 loop: CASREDSYYEQYF. CDR3 bases: TGCGCCAGCAGAGAGGACAGTTACTACGAGCAGTACTTC.

This clonotype has ten or more counts. This chain links TRBV9 with TRBJ2-1, with D tentatively TRBD1 or TRBD2 (6 bases each). Germline CDR1 and CDR2: SGDLS and YYNGEE. V gave up 0 bases and J gave up 2 bases, with 9 bases separating them. The CDR3 has 15 residues. CDR3 bases: TGTGCCAGCAGCGTAGCCGGGGGCCCCTACAATGAGCAGTTCTTC. The encoded protein is CASSVAGGPYNEQFF.

The J gene is TRBJ2-6, the V gene TRBV5-1; D is unresolved. CDR3 length equals 15 residues. Per germline, CDR1 SGHRS and CDR2 YFSETQ. The V end lost 4 bases, the J end lost 4 bases, and 12 bases lay between the germline ends. The CDR3: CASSNQVLGANVLTF. As DNA, the CDR3 is TGCGCCAGCAGCAACCAGGTTTTGGGGGCCAACGTCCTGACTTTC.

In its sample, this clonotype was seen many times. This chain joins TRBV20-1 and TRBJ2-7, with 7 positions matching TRBD2. The CDR3 contains 13 residues. From germline, CDR1 is DFQATT and CDR2 SNEGSKA (reference sequence). J lost 3 bases, V lost 3 bases, and 5 bases had no gene match. CDR3 in DNA: TGCAGTGCTAGCGGGGAGGGACTCTACGAGCAGTACTTC. As protein: CSASGEGLYEQYF.

This clonotype was detected ten times or more. The CDR3 spells CASSLTQGPSNTEAFF. CDR3 nucleotide sequence: TGTGCCAGCAGCTTGACGCAGGGACCCTCGAACACTGAAGCTTTCTTT. The genes are TRBV5-5 and TRBJ1-1; D might be TRBD1 (5 bases). Deletions cut 1 base from V and 1 base from J, with 14 bases between. The CDR3 has 16 amino acids. Germline CDR1 is SGHKS and CDR2 is YYEKEE (reference sequence).

A few counts support this clonotype. The rearrangement uses TRBV4-2 and TRBJ2-5; TRBD2 is a possible D gene (6 bases). The V gene lost 4 bases and the J gene lost 0 bases, with 9 bases spanning the gap. Germline lookup yields CDR1 LGHNA and CDR2 YNFKEQ. This CDR3 has 14 amino acids. The CDR3 DNA reads TGTGCCAGCAGCCCCGTAGCGGACCAAGAGACCCAGTACTTC. Residues: CASSPVADQETQYF.

This clonotype was detected many times. The J gene is TRBJ2-1, the V gene TRBV25-1; 7 nucleotides line up with TRBD2. V trimming: 7 bases; J trimming: 6 bases; junction bases outside the gene matches: 18. The CDR3 is 17 amino acids. Germline CDR1 is MGHDK and CDR2 is SYGVNS. The DNA for the CDR3 is TGTGCCAGCACCGCGGGTCCTCGGCGGGAGAAACCCAATGAGCAGTTCTTC. Translation: CASTAGPRREKPNEQFF.

This clonotype was detected a few times. The chain combines TRBV4-1 with TRBJ1-2, with D uncertain. Germline assignment: CDR1 MGHRA and CDR2 YSYEKL. V shed 1 base and J shed 2 bases, with 5 bases lying between them. The CDR3 is made up of 13 amino acids. DNA for the CDR3: TGCGCCAGCAGCCAAGTGTCGAACTATGGCTACACCTTC. Its protein product is CASSQVSNYGYTF.

The rearrangement joins TRBV6-5 to TRBJ2-6; D is unclear. In germline, CDR1 is MNHEY, CDR2 SVGAGI. This CDR3 comprises 14 residues. Between the trimmed V and J ends, which lost 2 bases and 4 bases, there was a span of 6 bases. The CDR3 nucleotides read TGTGCCAGCAGTTACCTCGACGGGGCCAACGTCCTGACTTTC. The encoded protein is CASSYLDGANVLTF.

This clonotype was seen ten or more times. The chain has TRBV7-9 and TRBJ1-2, with 11 positions matching TRBD1. Losses at the gene ends were 5 bases for V and 0 bases for J; bases not matched to a gene: 8. The CDR3 has 17 amino acids. CDR1 SEHNR and CDR2 FQNEAQ come from the germline V gene (reference sequence). The CDR3 region has the DNA TGTGCCAGCAGCCTTCGGACAGGGGGCCGTACTAACTATGGCTACACCTTC. Its protein is CASSLRTGGRTNYGYTF.

This clonotype was seen only a few times. The genes are TRBV6-5 and TRBJ2-6; the D is unclear. Germline V lookup: CDR1 MNHEY, CDR2 SVGAGI. With 4 bases removed from V and 4 bases from J, the gap between germline ends came to 11 bases. CDR3 length: 15 residues. CDR3 nucleotides: TGTGCCAGCAGTTTGTCAGACGGGGGGGCCAACGTCCTGACTTTC. Protein product: CASSLSDGGANVLTF.

This clonotype was recorded many times. The V gene is TRBV2, the J gene TRBJ2-3; 8 bases align to TRBD1. With V trimmed by 10 bases and J by 3 bases, 18 bases remained unmatched. The CDR3 covers 17 residues. Germline-derived CDR1 and CDR2 are SNHLY and FYNNEI. The CDR3 here is CAIRTGPNPLPTDTQYF. The CDR3 DNA reads as TGTGCCATACGGACAGGGCCAAACCCCCTACCGACAGATACGCAGTATTTT.

The rearrangement uses TRBV11-2 and TRBJ1-1, with a tentative D call TRBD1 (5 bases). The CDR3 sequence is 13 residues long. Per the germline V gene, CDR1 is SGHAT and CDR2 is FQNNGV. V gave up 1 base and J gave up 8 bases, with 11 bases separating them. DNA of the CDR3: TGTGCCAGCAGCTTAGTGGCTAGGACAGAAGCTTTCTTT. The encoded protein is CASSLVARTEAFF.

This clonotype was counted only a few times. The CDR3 nucleotides read TGTGCCAGCAGCCAAGGCCTAGCGGGATTTAGCTGGCCGTACAATGAGCAGTTCTTC. Its translation: CASSQGLAGFSWPYNEQFF. The J gene is TRBJ2-1, the V gene TRBV3-1, with 9 bases matching TRBD2. Germline V lookup: CDR1 LGHDT, CDR2 YNNKEL (reference sequence). This CDR3 has 19 amino acids. Trimming at V came to 1 base and at J to 4 bases, leaving 14 bases not matched to a gene.

The chain carries TRBV11-1 and TRBJ2-1; 14 positions match TRBD2. Germline CDR1 and CDR2: SGHAT and FQDESV (reference sequence). J lost 4 bases, V lost 4 bases, and 12 bases had no gene match. This CDR3 has 19 amino acids. CDR3 region: CASSSPGTSGSVRYNEQFF. The CDR3 coding sequence is TGTGCCAGCAGCTCCCCCGGGACTAGCGGGAGCGTAAGGTACAATGAGCAGTTCTTC.

The V call is TRBV6-5, the J call TRBJ1-1; possibly TRBD1 for D (5 bases). Trimming removed 1 base at V and 6 bases at J, with 12 bases between. From germline, CDR1 is MNHEY and CDR2 SVGAGI. The CDR3 is 14 residues long. This CDR3 is CASSYFQGGAEAFF. The CDR3 DNA is TGTGCCAGCAGTTACTTTCAGGGCGGAGCTGAAGCTTTCTTT.